Below are 4 T cell receptor beta chains sequenced from a single sample in a study of beta chain features in type 1 diabetes. General study results and limits: Within each of all four CD4+ subsets, Type 1 diabetes patients had TCRB CDR3s that were moderately but significantly shorter.

The antigens these receptors bind are not known. Every bit of the isolated RNA underwent reverse transcription, so sequencing read expressed TCRB transcripts. Repertoires were generated with immunoSEQ multiplex PCR, while TCRdb's copy carries only in-frame clones and drops some. The sample shows about 660,000 clones, around 15% of them seen only once. Sequencing was done on a sample of naive CD4+ T cells from blood. Receptors originate from a man between 18 and 29 years old with type 1 diabetes.

The chain couples TRBV7-3 to TRBJ2-3; 10 bases fit TRBD2. Germline loops: CDR1 SGHTA, CDR2 FQGTGA. This CDR3 is 15 amino acids long. Losses at the gene ends were 2 bases for V and 3 bases for J; bases not matched to a gene: 2. The DNA for the CDR3 is TGTGCCAGCAGCTTAGGAGCGGGGGGGACAGATACGCAGTATTTT. Translating it yields CASSLGAGGTDTQYF.

There are a few counts of this clone. The gene calls are TRBV9 and TRBJ1-5; D perhaps matches TRBD1 (5 bases). Germline CDR1 is SGDLS and CDR2 is YYNGEE. The CDR3 covers 14 residues. V lost 5 bases, J lost 2 bases, and 11 bases lay in between. The CDR3 reads CASSFDSGNQPQHF. The CDR3 region has the DNA TGTGCCAGCAGTTTCGACAGCGGCAATCAGCCCCAGCATTTT.

V gene TRBV10-3 combines with J gene TRBJ2-1; 11 bases fit TRBD2. Germline assignment: CDR1 ENHRY and CDR2 SYGVKD. Trimming took 0 bases from V and 7 from J; bases not matched to a gene: 5. The CDR3 spans 16 residues. The CDR3 DNA follows: TGTGCCATCAGTGAGTCGGGTGTAGCGGGAGGGAATGAGCAGTTCTTC. Translation gives CAISESGVAGGNEQFF.

This clone showed up just a few times. The chain recombines TRBV29-1 with TRBJ2-4; 9 bases are a match to TRBD1. CDR1 and CDR2 (germline): SQVTM, ANQGSEA. The CDR3 length is 12 residues. V lost 7 bases, J lost 7 bases, and 5 bases stayed unmatched. DNA of the CDR3: TGCAGCGCCTCCGGGACAGGGAACATTCAGTACTTC. Residues: CSASGTGNIQYF.